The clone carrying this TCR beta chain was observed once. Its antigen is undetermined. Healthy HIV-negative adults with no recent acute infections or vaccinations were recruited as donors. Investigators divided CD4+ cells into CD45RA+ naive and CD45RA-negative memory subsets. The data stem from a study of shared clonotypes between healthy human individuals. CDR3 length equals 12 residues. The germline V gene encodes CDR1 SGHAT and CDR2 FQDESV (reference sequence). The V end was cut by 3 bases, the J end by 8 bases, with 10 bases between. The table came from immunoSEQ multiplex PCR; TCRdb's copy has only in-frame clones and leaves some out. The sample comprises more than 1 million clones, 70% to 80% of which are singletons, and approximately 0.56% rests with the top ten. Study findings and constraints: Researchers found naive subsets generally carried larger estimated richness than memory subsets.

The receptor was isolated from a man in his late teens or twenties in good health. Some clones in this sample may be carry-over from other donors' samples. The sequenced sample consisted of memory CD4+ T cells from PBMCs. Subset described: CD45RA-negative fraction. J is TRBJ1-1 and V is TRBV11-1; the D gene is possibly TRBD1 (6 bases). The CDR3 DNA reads TGTGCCAGCAGCTTGGGACAAACCGAAGCTTTCTTT. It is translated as CASSLGQTEAFF.